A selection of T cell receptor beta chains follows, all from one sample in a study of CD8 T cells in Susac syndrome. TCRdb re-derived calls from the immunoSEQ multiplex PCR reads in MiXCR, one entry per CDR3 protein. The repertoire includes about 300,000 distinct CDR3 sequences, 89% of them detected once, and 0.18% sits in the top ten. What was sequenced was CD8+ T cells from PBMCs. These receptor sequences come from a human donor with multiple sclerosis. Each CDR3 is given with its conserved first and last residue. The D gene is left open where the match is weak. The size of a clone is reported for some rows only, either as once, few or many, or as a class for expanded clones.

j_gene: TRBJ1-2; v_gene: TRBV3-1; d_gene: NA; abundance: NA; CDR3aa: CASSQGGTDYGYTF; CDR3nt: TGTGCCAGCAGCCAAGGTGGGACCGACTATGGCTACACCTTC
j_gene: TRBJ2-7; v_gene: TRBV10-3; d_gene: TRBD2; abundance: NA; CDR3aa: CAISDGLATGEQYF; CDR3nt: TGTGCCATCAGTGATGGACTAGCGACAGGCGAGCAGTACTTC
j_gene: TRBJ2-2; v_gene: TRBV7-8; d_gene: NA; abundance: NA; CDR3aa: CASSLTEANTGELFF; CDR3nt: TGTGCCAGCAGCTTGACAGAGGCGAACACCGGGGAGCTGTTTTTT
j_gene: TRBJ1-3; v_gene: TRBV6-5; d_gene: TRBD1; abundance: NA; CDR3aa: CASSMDRASGNTIYF; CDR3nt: TGTGCCAGCAGCATGGACAGGGCTTCTGGAAACACCATATATTTT
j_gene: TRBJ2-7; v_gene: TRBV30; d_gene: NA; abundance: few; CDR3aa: CAWSNLRGEQYF; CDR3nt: TGTGCCTGGAGTAACCTCCGGGGGGAGCAGTACTTC
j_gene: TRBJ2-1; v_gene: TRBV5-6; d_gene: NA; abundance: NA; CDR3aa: CASSDLGEQFF; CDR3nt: TGTGCCAGCAGTGACCTGGGTGAGCAGTTCTTC
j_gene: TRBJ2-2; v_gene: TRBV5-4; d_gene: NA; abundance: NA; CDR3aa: CASSRDRTGELFF; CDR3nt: TGTGCCAGCAGCAGAGATCGCACCGGGGAGCTGTTTTTT
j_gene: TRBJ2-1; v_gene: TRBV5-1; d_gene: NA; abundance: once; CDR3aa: CASQDGYNEQFF; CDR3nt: TGCGCCAGCCAGGACGGATACAATGAGCAGTTCTTC
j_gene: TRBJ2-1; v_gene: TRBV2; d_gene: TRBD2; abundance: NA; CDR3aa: CASSGWEGFFNEQFF; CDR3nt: TGTGCCAGCAGTGGGTGGGAGGGATTTTTCAATGAGCAGTTCTTC
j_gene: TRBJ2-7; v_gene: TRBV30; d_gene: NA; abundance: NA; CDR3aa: CAWSVPLGEQYF; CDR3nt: TGTGCCTGGAGTGTACCCCTGGGAGAGCAGTACTTC
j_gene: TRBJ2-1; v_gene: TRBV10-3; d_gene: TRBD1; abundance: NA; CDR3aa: CAISGWTGGWSEQFF; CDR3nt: TGTGCCATCAGTGGATGGACAGGGGGTTGGAGTGAGCAGTTCTTC
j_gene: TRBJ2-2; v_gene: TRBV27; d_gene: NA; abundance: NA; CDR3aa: CASSLISFGGTGELFF; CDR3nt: TGTGCCAGCAGTTTAATAAGTTTCGGGGGCACCGGGGAGCTGTTTTTT
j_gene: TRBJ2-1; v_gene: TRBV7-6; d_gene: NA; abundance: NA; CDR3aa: CASSLGWGWVSNEQFF; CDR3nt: TGTGCCAGCAGCTTAGGTTGGGGTTGGGTTTCCAATGAGCAGTTCTTC
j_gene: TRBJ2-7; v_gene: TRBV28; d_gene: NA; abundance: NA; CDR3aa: CASSLRGFVHEQYF; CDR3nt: TGTGCCAGCAGTTTACGGGGATTTGTCCACGAGCAGTACTTC
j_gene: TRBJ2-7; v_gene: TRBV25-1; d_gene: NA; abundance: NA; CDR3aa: CASSERSFSYEQYF; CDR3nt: TGTGCCAGCAGTGAGCGTTCATTCTCCTACGAGCAGTACTTC
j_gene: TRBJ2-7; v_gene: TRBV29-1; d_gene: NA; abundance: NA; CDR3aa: CSVALGYEQYF; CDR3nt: TGCAGCGTGGCGCTCGGGTACGAGCAGTACTTC
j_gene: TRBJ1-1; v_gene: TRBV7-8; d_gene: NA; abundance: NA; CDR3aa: CASSFNTGGTSEAFF; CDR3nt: TGTGCCAGCAGCTTCAACACCGGAGGAACAAGTGAAGCTTTCTTT
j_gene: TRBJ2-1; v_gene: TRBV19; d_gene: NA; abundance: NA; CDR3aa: CASSDSRAPSSYNEQFF; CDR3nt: TGTGCCAGTAGTGATTCTAGGGCTCCCAGCTCCTACAATGAGCAGTTCTTC
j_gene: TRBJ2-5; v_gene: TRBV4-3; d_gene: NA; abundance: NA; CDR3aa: CASSAGLLEGEAQYF; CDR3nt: TGCGCCAGCAGCGCCGGACTGCTCGAGGGTGAGGCCCAGTACTTC
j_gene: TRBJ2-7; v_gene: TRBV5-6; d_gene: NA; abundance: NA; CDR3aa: CASSLMYEQYF; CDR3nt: TGTGCCAGCAGCTTGATGTACGAGCAGTACTTC
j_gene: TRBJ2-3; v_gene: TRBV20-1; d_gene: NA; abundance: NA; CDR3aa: CSALPSETSTDTQYF; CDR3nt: TGCAGTGCTCTCCCTAGCGAAACTAGCACAGATACGCAGTATTTT